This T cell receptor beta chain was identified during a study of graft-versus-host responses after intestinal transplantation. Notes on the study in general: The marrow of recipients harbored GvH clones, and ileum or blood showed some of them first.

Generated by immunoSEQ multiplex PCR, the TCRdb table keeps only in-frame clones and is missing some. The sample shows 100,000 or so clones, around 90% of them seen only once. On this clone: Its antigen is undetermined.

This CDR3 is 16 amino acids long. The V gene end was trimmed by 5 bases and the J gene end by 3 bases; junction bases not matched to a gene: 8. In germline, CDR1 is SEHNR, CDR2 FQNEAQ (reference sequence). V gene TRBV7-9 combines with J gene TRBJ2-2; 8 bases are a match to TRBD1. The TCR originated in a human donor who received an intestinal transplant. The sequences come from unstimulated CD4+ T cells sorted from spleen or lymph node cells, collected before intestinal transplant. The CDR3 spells CASSPDRGRDTGELFF. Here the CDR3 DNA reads TGTGCCAGCAGCCCCGACAGGGGAAGGGACACCGGGGAGCTGTTTTTT.